One and the same sample provided the 28 T cell receptor beta chains below, sequenced in a study of blood T cell repertoires in COVID-19. TCRdb keeps only in-frame clones here, not all; method: immunoSEQ multiplex PCR. The sample includes about 160,000 clones, over 75% of them seen just once. The sequenced material came from PBMCs or T cells enriched from blood (not recorded which). These receptors were obtained from a man in his forties who had recovered from COVID-19.

This clone was seen more than once but under ten times. This chain links TRBV7-9 with TRBJ1-1, with D perhaps TRBD1 (5 bases). Germline V gene data show CDR1 as SEHNR and CDR2 as FQNEAQ (reference sequence). V was clipped by 2 bases and J by 4 bases, with 11 bases between them. CDR3 length: 14 residues. The CDR3 DNA follows: TGTGCCAGCAGCTTATCTGGGGGGATCACTGAAGCTTTCTTT. Its translation: CASSLSGGITEAFF. Based on the CDR3 plus reference TRBV7-9 and TRBJ1-1, the full variable domain is DTGVSQNPRHKITKRGQNVTFRCDPISEHNRLYWYRQTLGQGPEFLTYFQNEAQLEKSRLLSDRFSAERPKGSFSTLEIQRTEQGDSAMYLCASSLSGGITEAFFGQGTRLTVV.

This CDR3 reads CASREGGSPLHF. CDR3 nucleotides: TGCGCCAGCAGGGAGGGCGGTTCACCCCTCCACTTT. The chain employs TRBV5-1 and TRBJ1-6, with D hard to call. Germline V gene lookup returns CDR1 SGHRS and CDR2 YFSETQ. The CDR3 extends over 12 amino acids. V lost 5 bases, J lost 9 bases, and 9 bases lay in between.

The sample holds a few counts of this clone. The chain combines TRBV24-1 with TRBJ1-2; D gene uncertain. V lost 3 bases to trimming and J lost 4 bases, with 14 bases between them. The CDR3 has 15 residues. Germline V gives CDR1 KGHDR, CDR2 SFDVKD. The CDR3 protein is CATSDPVEDAYGYTF. In DNA, the CDR3 is TGTGCCACCAGTGATCCCGTGGAGGATGCCTATGGCTACACCTTC.

The chain links TRBV9 to TRBJ2-1; weak D call: TRBD1 (5 bases). The CDR3 length is 11 residues. Germline CDR1 reads SGDLS; CDR2 reads YYNGEE. Trimming took off 0 bases at V and 11 bases at J, with 6 bases between the two ends. CDR3 region: CASSVGQKQFF. CDR3 sequence (DNA): TGTGCCAGCAGCGTAGGACAGAAGCAGTTCTTC.

V is TRBV27 and J is TRBJ1-2, with D hard to call. The germline V gene encodes CDR1 MNHEY and CDR2 SMNVEV (reference sequence). The CDR3 totals 16 residues. V lost 3 bases and J 1 base, leaving 15 bases between the germline ends. The CDR3 DNA reads TGTGCCAGCAGTTTGGGAGTGGCAAGTCATAACTATGGCTACACCTTC. This codes for CASSLGVASHNYGYTF.

This clone has only one observation. The chain joins TRBV30 to TRBJ2-1; a possible D gene is TRBD2 (5 bases). Germline CDR1 is GTSNPN and CDR2 is SVGIG (reference sequence). With 7 bases removed from V and 2 bases from J, the gap between germline ends came to 15 bases. The CDR3 is made up of 14 amino acids. The CDR3 bases are TGTGCCTTGGTCGGCGGGCTCACCTACAATGAGCAGTTCTTC. It is translated as CALVGGLTYNEQFF.

In DNA form, the CDR3 reads TGTGCCTGGACAGACGGCATGGAGTATGGCTACACCTTC. Translated, it gives CAWTDGMEYGYTF. V and J are TRBV30 and TRBJ1-2; the D is unclear. The CDR3 extends over 13 amino acids. V was pared by 4 bases and J by 5 bases, with 14 bases between. Germline V lookup: CDR1 GTSNPN, CDR2 SVGIG (reference sequence).

The chain joins TRBV28 to TRBJ2-5, with a possible D match to TRBD2 (7 bases). CDR1 MDHEN and CDR2 SYDVKM come from the germline V gene. V gave up 7 bases and J gave up 5 bases, with 26 bases separating them. The CDR3 is 17 amino acids. The DNA for the CDR3 is TGTGCCAGCAAAGGCCCATTCTCCCGGGGGGCGGTGGAGACCCAGTACTTC. This translates into CASKGPFSRGAVETQYF.

V gene TRBV10-1 combines with J gene TRBJ2-7; a possible D gene is TRBD2 (6 bases). The V and J ends lost 0 bases and 6 bases respectively, with 6 bases between them. The CDR3 totals 12 residues. Looked up from germline, CDR1 is WNHNN and CDR2 is SYGVQD (reference sequence). The CDR3 nucleotides are TGCGCCAGCAGTGAGTCGGGGGGCGAGCAGTACTTC. As protein: CASSESGGEQYF.

This clone has only a few counts. The rearrangement links TRBV20-1 to TRBJ1-1; maybe TRBD1 (5 bases). Per the germline V gene, CDR1 is DFQATT and CDR2 is SNEGSKA (reference sequence). Trimming cost V 3 bases and J 4 bases, with 15 bases left between them. The CDR3 has 14 residues. This CDR3 is CSASSPGQGTEAFF. The CDR3 DNA reads as TGCAGTGCTAGTTCCCCAGGGCAGGGCACTGAAGCTTTCTTT.

The genes are TRBV29-1 and TRBJ1-5; 9 bases match TRBD1. Looked up from germline, CDR1 is SQVTM and CDR2 is ANQGSEA. After removal of 6 bases from V and 4 bases from J, the junction contained 4 bases not matched to a gene. This CDR3 is 13 amino acids long. The CDR3 DNA sequence: TGCAGCGTCCGGGACAGGGATAATCAGCCCCAGCATTTT. The encoded protein is CSVRDRDNQPQHF.

Notes on this clone: Other DNA sequences of this sample code for an identical CDR3. V gene TRBV19 combines with J gene TRBJ2-6; D is perhaps TRBD1 (6 bases). CDR1 is LNHDA, CDR2 SQIVND, per germline (reference sequence). This CDR3 is built from 15 residues. Trimming stripped 6 bases from V and 4 bases from J, with 13 bases between. The CDR3 is CASRRQVYGANVLTF. DNA for the CDR3: TGTGCCAGTAGAAGACAGGTATACGGGGCCAACGTCCTGACTTTC.

This chain links TRBV2 with TRBJ2-7; TRBD2 is a possible D gene (5 bases). The germline V and J ends were trimmed by 8 bases and 2 bases, with 13 bases remaining between them. This CDR3 has 13 amino acids. The germline V gene has CDR1 SNHLY and CDR2 FYNNEI. The CDR3 sequence: CASGELQPYEQYV. The CDR3, as DNA: TGTGCCAGCGGGGAGTTGCAACCCTACGAGCAGTACGTC.

This chain uses TRBV4-2 with TRBJ2-7, with 10 bases that match TRBD1. The germline V gene has CDR1 LGHNA and CDR2 YNFKEQ. The CDR3 has 15 residues. Trimming removed 1 base from V and 5 bases from J; junction bases left unmatched: 5. CDR3 in amino acids: CASSQGTGGSDEQYF. The CDR3 nucleotides read TGTGCCAGCAGCCAAGGGACAGGGGGATCCGACGAGCAGTACTTC.

This rearrangement joins TRBV6-5 to TRBJ2-2; no reliable D call. Trimming took 6 bases from V and 2 from J, leaving 10 bases between them. The CDR3 loop spans 14 amino acids. Germline V gene lookup returns CDR1 MNHEY and CDR2 SVGAGI. Here the CDR3 DNA reads TGTGCCAGCAGCCCAGGAACCAACACCGGGGAGCTGTTTTTT. Its translation is CASSPGTNTGELFF.

The DNA for the CDR3 is TGTGCCAGCAGCAAAGCGCGGGGGAGGGTAAGTCCTCGGGAGCAGTACGTC. Its protein is CASSKARGRVSPREQYV. V and J are TRBV21-1 and TRBJ2-7; TRBD2, the table's D call, lacks a check against the DNA. TRBV21-1 is a listed pseudogene. CDR3 length: 17 residues.

The gene calls are TRBV30 and TRBJ1-2; tentative D call: TRBD1 (5 bases). The germline CDR1 and CDR2 sequences are GTSNPN and SVGIG (reference sequence). V was shortened by 2 bases and J by 4 bases, with 17 bases between the two germline ends. This CDR3 region has 15 residues. CDR3 bases: TGTGCCTGGAGTACCCCCCTGGGGCAAATCTATGGCTACACCTTC. It codes for CAWSTPLGQIYGYTF.

The chain carries TRBV5-4 and TRBJ2-3; the D gene is possibly TRBD1 (5 bases). Trimming stripped 0 bases from V and 4 bases from J, with 9 bases between. Germline CDR1 SGHNT, CDR2 YYREEE (reference sequence). This CDR3 is built from 14 residues. The CDR3 nucleotides read TGTGCCAGCAGCTTGGCAGGGTTCCCAGATACGCAGTATTTT. Its protein is CASSLAGFPDTQYF.

V gene TRBV2 combines with J gene TRBJ1-1; possible D gene TRBD1, 6 bases. Trimming removed 6 bases from V and 4 bases from J, with 12 bases in between. This CDR3 spans 13 amino acids. CDR1 and CDR2 from the germline V gene are SNHLY and FYNNEI. CDR3 nucleotide sequence: TGTGCCAGCAGGGGTACAGGGTCCACTGAAGCTTTCTTT. It translates to CASRGTGSTEAFF.

The J gene is TRBJ2-3, the V gene TRBV7-2; 7 nucleotides match TRBD2. Per the germline V gene, CDR1 is SGHTA and CDR2 is FQGNSA. The CDR3 extends over 16 amino acids. V trimming: 2 bases; J trimming: 5 bases; junction bases outside the gene matches: 10. DNA for the CDR3: TGTGCCAGCAGCTTACGGGGGAGGGGTTGGGTAGATACGCAGTATTTT. This sequence encodes CASSLRGRGWVDTQYF.

In its sample, this clone was seen many times. The chain combines TRBV30 with TRBJ1-1; D is possibly TRBD1 (6 bases). Trimming stripped 3 bases from V and 1 base from J, with 12 bases between. This CDR3 is 14 amino acids long. Germline loops: CDR1 GTSNPN, CDR2 SVGIG (reference sequence). Here the CDR3 reads CAWRSGDSNTEAFF. The CDR3 DNA sequence: TGTGCCTGGAGATCAGGGGATTCGAACACTGAAGCTTTCTTT.

There are a few counts of this clone. The chain carries TRBV5-6 and TRBJ1-2; 12 nucleotides line up with TRBD1. V was pared by 2 bases and J by 0 bases, with 11 bases of the junction left unmatched. This CDR3 spans 19 amino acids. Germline V lookup: CDR1 SGHDT, CDR2 YYEEEE. CDR3 protein: CASSFRDRGPSVANYGYTF. The CDR3 coding sequence is TGTGCCAGCAGCTTCCGGGACAGGGGGCCTTCTGTGGCTAACTATGGCTACACCTTC.

This clone has only a few counts. The gene calls are TRBV2 and TRBJ2-3; TRBD1 matches at 9 bases. J gave up 5 bases and V 5 bases, and 8 bases lay outside the gene matches. Per germline, CDR1 SNHLY and CDR2 FYNNEI. The CDR3 has 15 residues. The CDR3 is CASSRGQGTGDTQYF. CDR3 DNA sequence: TGTGCCAGCAGTAGGGGACAGGGAACCGGAGATACGCAGTATTTT.

The chain employs TRBV5-1 and TRBJ2-5; perhaps TRBD1 as D (5 bases). The CDR3 has 14 amino acids. V dropped 0 bases and J dropped 2 bases, with 8 bases sitting between them. Germline CDR1 SGHRS, CDR2 YFSETQ. The CDR3: CASSLGQQQETQYF. CDR3 in DNA: TGCGCCAGCAGCTTGGGACAGCAACAAGAGACCCAGTACTTC.

This clone was counted only a few times. The V call is TRBV10-2, the J call TRBJ1-4, with D possibly being TRBD1 (5 bases). The CDR3 runs 16 residues. V was pared by 6 bases and J by 5 bases, with 19 bases between. CDR1 and CDR2 (germline): WSHSY, SAAADI. The CDR3: CASRGSFRGDNEKLFF. The CDR3 bases are TGCGCCAGCAGGGGATCGTTTCGGGGGGACAATGAAAAACTGTTTTTT.

The V gene is TRBV5-4, the J gene TRBJ1-1, with a weak D call TRBD1 (6 bases). V lost 4 bases to trimming and J lost 0 bases, with 10 bases between them. The CDR3 spans 14 residues. Looked up from germline, CDR1 is SGHNT and CDR2 is YYREEE (reference sequence). The DNA for the CDR3 is TGTGCCAGCAGCGAAGGACAGCTGAACACTGAAGCTTTCTTT. This gives the protein CASSEGQLNTEAFF.

This clone was seen a few times. The chain uses TRBV7-2 and TRBJ1-2, with 7 bases that match TRBD1. The CDR3 spans 15 residues. The germline CDR1 and CDR2 sequences are SGHTA and FQGNSA. V lost 2 bases and J lost 6; bases outside the gene matches: 9. The CDR3 is CASSLRLAGGDGYTF. In nucleotides, the CDR3 is TGTGCCAGCAGCTTACGATTGGCAGGGGGTGATGGCTACACCTTC.

The J gene is TRBJ2-5, the V gene TRBV10-3, with TRBD2 matching over 12 bases. V lost 5 bases to trimming and J lost 1 base; unmatched junction nucleotides: 2. The germline CDR1 and CDR2 sequences are ENHRY and SYGVKD. This CDR3 is built from 15 residues. CDR3 amino acids: CAISTSGGPQETQYF. For the CDR3, the DNA is TGTGCCATCAGTACTAGCGGGGGGCCCCAAGAGACCCAGTACTTC.